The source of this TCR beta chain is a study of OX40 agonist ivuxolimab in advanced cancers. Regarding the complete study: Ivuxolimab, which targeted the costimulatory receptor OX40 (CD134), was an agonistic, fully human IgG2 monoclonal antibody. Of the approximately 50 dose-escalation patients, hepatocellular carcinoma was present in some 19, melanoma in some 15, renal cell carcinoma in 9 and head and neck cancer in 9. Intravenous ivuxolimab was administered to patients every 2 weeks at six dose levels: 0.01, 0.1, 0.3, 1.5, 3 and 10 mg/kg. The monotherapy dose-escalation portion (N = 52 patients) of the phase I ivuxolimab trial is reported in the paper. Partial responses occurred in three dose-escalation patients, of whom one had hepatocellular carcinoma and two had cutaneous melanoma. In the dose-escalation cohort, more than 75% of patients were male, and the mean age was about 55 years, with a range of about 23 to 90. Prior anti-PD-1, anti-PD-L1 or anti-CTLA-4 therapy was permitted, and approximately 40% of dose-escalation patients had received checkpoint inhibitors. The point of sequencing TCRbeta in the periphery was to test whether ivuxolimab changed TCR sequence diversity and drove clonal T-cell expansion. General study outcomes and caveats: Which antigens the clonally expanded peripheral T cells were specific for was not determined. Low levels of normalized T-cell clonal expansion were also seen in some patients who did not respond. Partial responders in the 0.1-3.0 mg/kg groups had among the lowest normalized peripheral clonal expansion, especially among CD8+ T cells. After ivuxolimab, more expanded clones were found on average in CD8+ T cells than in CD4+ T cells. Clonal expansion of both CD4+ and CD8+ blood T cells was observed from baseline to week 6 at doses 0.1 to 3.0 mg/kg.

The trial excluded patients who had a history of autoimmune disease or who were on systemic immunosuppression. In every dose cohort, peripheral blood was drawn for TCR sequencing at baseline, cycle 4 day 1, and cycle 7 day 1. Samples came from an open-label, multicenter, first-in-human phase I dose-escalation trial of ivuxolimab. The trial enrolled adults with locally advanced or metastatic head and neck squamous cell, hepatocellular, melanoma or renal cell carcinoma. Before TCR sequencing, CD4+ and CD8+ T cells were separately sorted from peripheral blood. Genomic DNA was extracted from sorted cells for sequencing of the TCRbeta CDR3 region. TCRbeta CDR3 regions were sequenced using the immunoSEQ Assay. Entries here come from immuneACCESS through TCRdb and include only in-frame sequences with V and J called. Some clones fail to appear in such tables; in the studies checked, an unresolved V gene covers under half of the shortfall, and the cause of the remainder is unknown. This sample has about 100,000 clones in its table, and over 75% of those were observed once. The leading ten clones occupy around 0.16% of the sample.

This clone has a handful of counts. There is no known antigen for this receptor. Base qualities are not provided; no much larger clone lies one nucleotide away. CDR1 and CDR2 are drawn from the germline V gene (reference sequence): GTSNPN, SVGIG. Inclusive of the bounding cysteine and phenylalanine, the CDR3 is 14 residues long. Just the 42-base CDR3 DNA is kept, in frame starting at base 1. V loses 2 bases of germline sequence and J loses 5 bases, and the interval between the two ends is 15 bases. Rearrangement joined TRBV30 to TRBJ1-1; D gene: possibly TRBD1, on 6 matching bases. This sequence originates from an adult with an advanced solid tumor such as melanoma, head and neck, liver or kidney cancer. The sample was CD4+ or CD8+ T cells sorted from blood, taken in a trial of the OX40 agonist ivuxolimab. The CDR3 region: CAWSRGPRGTEAFF. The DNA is TGTGCCTGGAGTCGAGGACCTAGGGGGACTGAAGCTTTCTTT.